A single sample gave rise to the 15 T cell receptor beta chains below, sequenced in a study of OX40 agonist ivuxolimab in advanced cancers. The table came from immunoSEQ multiplex PCR; TCRdb's copy has only in-frame clones and leaves some out. This sample yields fewer than 35,000 clones, of which around 90% are seen a single time; approximately 10% belongs to the top ten. The specimen comprised CD4+ or CD8+ T cells sorted from blood, sampled in a trial of the OX40 agonist ivuxolimab. The receptors derive from an adult with an advanced solid tumor such as melanoma, head and neck, liver or kidney cancer.

The chain carries TRBV5-1 and TRBJ1-2; possible D gene TRBD1, 6 bases. V lost 0 bases and J lost 6, with 12 bases in between. CDR3 length equals 14 residues. Germline V gives CDR1 SGHRS, CDR2 YFSETQ. CDR3 amino acids: CASSLDGGGDGYTF. The CDR3 nucleotides are TGCGCCAGCAGCTTGGATGGAGGGGGAGATGGCTACACCTTC. Together with reference TRBV5-1 and TRBJ1-2, the CDR3 gives the full variable domain: KAGVTQTPRYLIKTRGQQVTLSCSPISGHRSVSWYQQTPGQGLQFLFEYFSETQRNKGNFPGRFSGRQFSNSRSEMNVSTLELGDSALYLCASSLDGGGDGYTFGSGTRLTVV.

This clone was counted between two and nine times. This chain uses TRBV28 with TRBJ2-7, with 9 bases fitting TRBD1. Trimming cost V 6 bases and J 3 bases; bases outside gene matches: 6. CDR3 length: 14 amino acids. The V gene's germline CDR1 is MDHEN and CDR2 SYDVKM. In DNA, the CDR3 is TGTGCCAGCAGACCACCGGGACAGGGCTACGAGCAGTACTTC. This codes for CASRPPGQGYEQYF.

The chain links TRBV6-6 to TRBJ2-3; 13 bases match TRBD2. Trimming at V came to 5 bases and at J to 1 base, leaving 3 bases not matched to a gene. The length of the CDR3 is 16 residues. Germline CDR1 is MNHNY and CDR2 is SVGAGI (reference sequence). This CDR3 reads CASSNGLAGGTDTQYF. The CDR3 nucleotides read TGTGCCAGCAGTAACGGACTAGCGGGAGGCACAGATACGCAGTATTTT.

CDR3 in amino acids: CATSIRLAGIETQYF. The CDR3, as DNA: TGTGCCACCAGCATCCGACTAGCGGGAATAGAGACCCAGTACTTC. The chain joins TRBV15 to TRBJ2-5; 11 bases match TRBD2. Germline V gene data show CDR1 as LNHNV and CDR2 as YYDKDF (reference sequence). The CDR3 runs to 15 residues. The V gene end was trimmed by 4 bases and the J gene end by 4 bases; junction bases not matched to a gene: 5.

The chain uses TRBV7-8 and TRBJ2-1; TRBD2 is a possible D gene (6 bases). Germline V gene sequence: CDR1 SGHVS, CDR2 FQNEAQ. Trimming shortened V by 5 bases and J by 0 bases, and 11 bases separated the two germline ends. The CDR3 is 15 amino acids. CDR3 nucleotide sequence: TGTGCCAGCAGCGCGGACTACCGCTCCTACAATGAGCAGTTCTTC. Translated: CASSADYRSYNEQFF.

This clone was observed a few times. The rearrangement uses TRBV7-9 and TRBJ1-1, with TRBD1 identical over 9 bases. Unmatched junction bases numbered 10, after V lost 7 bases and J lost 4 bases. Germline CDR1 SEHNR, CDR2 FQNEAQ (reference sequence). The length of the CDR3 is 15 residues. The CDR3 DNA sequence: TGTGCCAGCACCAGACAGGGGGGACTAAGCACTGAAGCTTTCTTT. Translating gives CASTRQGGLSTEAFF.

The chain combines TRBV5-6 with TRBJ2-7; D is possibly TRBD1 or TRBD2 (5 bases each). Trimming removed 5 bases from V and 6 bases from J, with 18 bases in between. The CDR3 has 14 amino acids. Germline V gene lookup returns CDR1 SGHDT and CDR2 YYEEEE. CDR3 DNA sequence: TGTGCCAGCAGTCCTATTCCCCTAGGGACCGAGCAGTACTTC. This encodes CASSPIPLGTEQYF.

The V and J genes are TRBV4-2 and TRBJ2-7, with 10 bases that match TRBD2. Germline V lookup: CDR1 LGHNA, CDR2 YNFKEQ. The V and J ends lost 2 bases and 7 bases, in that order; junction bases with no gene match: 5. The CDR3 length is 14 residues. In nucleotides, the CDR3 is TGTGCCAGCAGCCAAAGGGGGACTAGCGTGGAGCAGTACTTC. This gives the protein CASSQRGTSVEQYF.

The J gene is TRBJ2-2, the V gene TRBV25-1, with D tentatively TRBD1 (5 bases). Germline CDR1 reads MGHDK; CDR2 reads SYGVNS. Deletions cut 8 bases from V and 2 bases from J, with 12 bases between. The CDR3 is 14 amino acids. CDR3 sequence (DNA): TGTGCCAGCCTGAGTCAGGGTAACACCGGGGAGCTGTTTTTT. Translation gives CASLSQGNTGELFF. Variable domain in full (rest from reference TRBV25-1 and TRBJ2-2): EADIYQTPRYLVIGTGKKITLECSQTMGHDKMYWYQQDPGMELHLIHYSYGVNSTEKGDLSSESTVSRIRTEHFPLTLESARPSHTSQYLCASLSQGNTGELFFGEGSRLTVL.

As concerns this clone: One junction end does not reproduce the germline sequence, and a read error may be involved. The J gene is TRBJ2-1, the V gene TRBV5-4, with D maybe TRBD2 (5 bases). There are 15 residues in the CDR3. Germline V CDR1 and CDR2: SGHNT, YYREEE (reference sequence). The CDR3 loop is CASTLDSSSYNEQFF. CDR3 sequence (DNA): TGTGCCAGCACCTTGGACTCGAGCTCCTACAATGAGCAGTTCTTC.

The chain joins TRBV14 to TRBJ2-1; maybe TRBD2 (5 bases). The V and J ends lost 1 base and 4 bases respectively, with 14 bases between them. The germline V gene has CDR1 SGHDN and CDR2 FVKESK. There are 16 residues in the CDR3. The CDR3 coding sequence is TGTGCCAGCAGCCAAGTAAGGCTAGCCCCTTACAATGAGCAGTTCTTC. The encoded protein is CASSQVRLAPYNEQFF.

J is TRBJ2-1 and V is TRBV29-1, with D unresolved. This CDR3 contains 10 residues. The germline V and J ends were trimmed by 4 bases and 3 bases, with 1 base remaining between them. The germline V gene has CDR1 SQVTM and CDR2 ANQGSEA. Here the CDR3 reads CSVGYNEQFF. The CDR3 bases are TGCAGCGTTGGCTACAATGAGCAGTTCTTC.

This chain links TRBV30 with TRBJ2-1, with TRBD1 matching over 7 bases. Germline V lookup: CDR1 GTSNPN, CDR2 SVGIG (reference sequence). This CDR3 is 15 amino acids long. V lost 1 base and J lost 8; bases outside the gene matches: 11. The CDR3 is CAWSDPLTGLDEQFF. In DNA, the CDR3 is TGTGCCTGGAGTGACCCTTTGACAGGGCTGGATGAGCAGTTCTTC. Drawing the rest from reference TRBV30 and TRBJ2-1, the complete variable domain is SQTIHQWPATLVQPVGSPLSLECTVEGTSNPNLYWYRQAAGRGLQLLFYSVGIGQISSEVPQNLSASRPQDRQFILSSKKLLLSDSGFYLCAWSDPLTGLDEQFFGPGTRLTVL.

The chain has TRBV5-1 and TRBJ2-1; 7 nucleotides match TRBD2. The CDR3 contains 15 residues. CDR1 is SGHRS, CDR2 YFSETQ, per germline. V lost 4 bases and J lost 2; bases outside the gene matches: 6. CDR3: CASSPGGEPYNEQFF. CDR3 DNA: TGCGCCAGCAGCCCTGGGGGGGAGCCCTACAATGAGCAGTTCTTC.

The chain uses TRBV2 and TRBJ2-3; D unclear. Germline CDR1 SNHLY, CDR2 FYNNEI. V was clipped by 6 bases and J by 2 bases, with 3 bases between them. This CDR3 spans 11 amino acids. The CDR3 DNA is TGTGCCAGCAGGAACACAGATACGCAGTATTTT. Amino acid sequence: CASRNTDTQYF.